This is a list of T cell receptor beta chains from one sample in a study of CD8+ T cells in alopecia areata. Clones were read by immunoSEQ multiplex PCR, and TCRdb kept only the in-frame ones, dropping some. The data show about 190,000 clones, 60% seen once. Sequences were derived from CD4+ T cells sorted from blood, sampled at week 4, from a patient treated with tofacitinib. The source of these receptors is a human donor with alopecia areata. CDR3s include the opening cysteine and the closing phenylalanine or tryptophan. The D gene is left open where the match is weak. Clone size appears in some rows only: once, few, many, or a class for an expanded clone.

len,abundance,v_gene,j_gene,d_gene,CDR3aa,CDR3nt
12,NA,TRBV29-1,TRBJ2-5,TRBD1,CSVGLGQETQYF,TGCAGCGTTGGCTTGGGACAGGAGACCCAGTACTTC
13,NA,TRBV7-2,TRBJ2-2,TRBD1,CASSTTGAGELFF,TGTGCCAGCAGCACCACAGGGGCCGGGGAGCTGTTTTTT
15,NA,TRBV7-3,TRBJ1-2,TRBD1,CASSLDGTGGYGYTF,TGTGCCAGCAGCTTAGATGGGACAGGGGGGTATGGCTACACCTTC
15,NA,TRBV18,TRBJ2-4,NA,CASSPPEWQRNIQYF,TGTGCCAGCTCACCACCGGAGTGGCAAAGAAACATTCAGTACTTC
14,few,TRBV29-1,TRBJ1-4,TRBD1,CSVRGGAGSAKLFF,TGCAGCGTTCGAGGGGGCGCGGGTAGTGCAAAACTGTTTTTT
13,few,TRBV7-2,TRBJ1-1,TRBD1,CASSNQGGTEAFF,TGTGCCAGCAGCAACCAGGGGGGCACTGAAGCTTTCTTT
18,NA,TRBV28,TRBJ2-3,TRBD2,CASSYLAGRTISTDTQYF,TGTGCCAGCAGTTACCTAGCGGGACGGACTATTAGCACAGATACGCAGTATTTT
15,NA,TRBV28,TRBJ2-7,NA,CASTAGGPSSYEQYF,TGTGCCAGCACCGCCGGGGGGCCAAGCTCCTACGAGCAGTACTTC
16,NA,TRBV29-1,TRBJ2-2,NA,CSVASVVGNPTGELFF,TGCAGCGTTGCGAGCGTTGTAGGGAATCCGACCGGGGAGCTGTTTTTT
14,few,TRBV2,TRBJ2-3,NA,CASIGVPSTDTQYF,TGTGCCAGCATCGGGGTCCCGAGCACAGATACGCAGTATTTT
12,NA,TRBV27,TRBJ2-5,NA,CASSLQGETQYF,TGTGCCAGCAGTTTACAGGGGGAGACCCAGTACTTC
17,NA,TRBV27,TRBJ2-1,NA,CASSSHLGRGIYNEQFF,TGTGCCAGCAGTTCCCACTTAGGCAGAGGAATCTACAATGAGCAGTTCTTC
15,many,TRBV28,TRBJ1-5,TRBD1,CASSLRDRGIQPQHF,TGTGCCAGCAGTTTAAGAGACAGGGGGATTCAGCCCCAGCATTTT
18,few,TRBV5-1,TRBJ2-1,TRBD2,CASSLVGLALSSYNEQFF,TGCGCCAGCAGCTTGGTTGGACTAGCCCTTAGCTCCTACAATGAGCAGTTCTTC
14,NA,TRBV5-1,TRBJ2-7,NA,CASSPPGPLGEQYF,TGCGCCAGCAGCCCACCGGGTCCTCTTGGGGAGCAGTACTTC
14,many,TRBV29-1,TRBJ2-1,NA,CSGIRGASYNEQFF,TGCAGTGGAATCCGAGGGGCTTCCTACAATGAGCAGTTCTTC
13,NA,TRBV7-8,TRBJ1-2,TRBD1,CASSHDRGTGYTF,TGTGCCAGCAGCCACGACAGGGGAACCGGCTACACCTTC
16,NA,TRBV29-1,TRBJ2-1,NA,CSGQRGGERTYNEQFF,TGCAGCGGCCAACGGGGTGGGGAGAGGACCTACAATGAGCAGTTCTTC
14,few,TRBV29-1,TRBJ2-7,NA,CSVERLGGVGEQYF,TGCAGCGTTGAACGTTTGGGGGGAGTTGGCGAGCAGTACTTC
13,NA,TRBV2,TRBJ2-7,NA,CASKGPPIGEQYF,TGTGCCAGCAAAGGACCGCCAATTGGGGAGCAGTACTTC
14,NA,TRBV6-5,TRBJ2-3,TRBD2,CASRRAGGTDTQYF,TGTGCCAGCAGAAGGGCGGGGGGCACAGATACGCAGTATTTT
12,NA,TRBV7-9,TRBJ1-5,NA,CASSRTGQPQHF,TGTGCCAGCAGCCGTACAGGTCAGCCCCAGCATTTT
15,NA,TRBV29-1,TRBJ2-5,NA,CSVDGLAYDQETQYF,TGCAGCGTTGACGGTCTAGCGTACGACCAAGAGACCCAGTACTTC
16,few,TRBV11-3,TRBJ2-1,TRBD2,CASSYNRLADYNEQFF,TGTGCCAGCAGCTACAATCGACTAGCGGATTACAATGAGCAGTTCTTC
14,NA,TRBV11-2,TRBJ1-5,NA,CASSFGGEGQPQHF,TGTGCCAGCAGCTTTGGGGGCGAGGGGCAGCCCCAGCATTTT
16,NA,TRBV9,TRBJ2-1,TRBD2,CASSVISGRVYNEQFF,TGTGCCAGCAGCGTGATTAGCGGGAGAGTCTACAATGAGCAGTTCTTC
13,NA,TRBV29-1,TRBJ2-3,TRBD1,CSVRQGVRETQYF,TGCAGCGTTAGACAGGGGGTCAGGGAAACGCAGTATTTT
15,NA,TRBV9,TRBJ2-5,NA,CASSALPIGGETQYF,TGTGCCAGCAGCGCCCTACCGATTGGCGGTGAGACCCAGTACTTC
13,few,TRBV7-8,TRBJ2-7,TRBD1,CASSSDRAGEQYF,TGTGCCAGCAGCTCGGACAGGGCGGGGGAGCAGTACTTC
13,NA,TRBV2,TRBJ1-2,NA,CASSPDGRTGYTF,TGTGCCAGCAGTCCGGACGGTCGGACGGGCTACACCTTC
13,NA,TRBV29-1,TRBJ1-5,TRBD1,CSAGQAGDQPQHF,TGCAGCGCAGGACAGGCTGGGGATCAGCCCCAGCATTTT
13,NA,TRBV6-5,TRBJ1-2,TRBD1,CASRRQGNYGYTF,TGTGCCAGCAGGCGACAGGGGAACTATGGCTACACCTTC
11,NA,TRBV2,TRBJ2-5,NA,CASSGTYPQYF,TGTGCCAGCAGTGGAACGTATCCCCAGTACTTC
13,NA,TRBV30,TRBJ2-1,NA,CAWSARDDGQQFF,TGTGCCTGGAGTGCCAGGGACGACGGGCAGCAGTTCTTC
13,NA,TRBV2,TRBJ2-2,NA,CASSDSDFGELFF,TGTGCCAGCAGTGACAGCGACTTCGGGGAGCTGTTTTTT